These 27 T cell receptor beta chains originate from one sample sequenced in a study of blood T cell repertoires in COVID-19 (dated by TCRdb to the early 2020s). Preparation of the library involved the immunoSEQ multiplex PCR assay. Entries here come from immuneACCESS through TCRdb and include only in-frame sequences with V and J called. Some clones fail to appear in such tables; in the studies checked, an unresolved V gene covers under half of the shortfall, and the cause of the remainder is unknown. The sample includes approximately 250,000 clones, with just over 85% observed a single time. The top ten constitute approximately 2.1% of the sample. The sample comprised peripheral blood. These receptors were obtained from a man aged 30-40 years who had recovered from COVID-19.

In nucleotides, the CDR3 is TGTGCCAGCAGCTTAGTTTCTGAGGCTGGGAATCAGCCCCAGCATTTT. Amino acids: CASSLVSEAGNQPQHF. The gene calls are TRBV7-2 and TRBJ1-5; no clear D gene. The CDR3 runs 16 residues. The V gene lost 1 base and the J gene lost 4 bases, with 14 bases spanning the gap. Looked up from germline, CDR1 is SGHTA and CDR2 is FQGNSA. The full variable domain, its missing parts supplied by reference TRBV7-2 and TRBJ1-5, is GAGVSQSPSNKVTEKGKDVELRCDPISGHTALYWYRQSLGQGLEFLIYFQGNSAPDKSGLPSDRFSAERTGGSVSTLTIQRTQQEDSAVYLCASSLVSEAGNQPQHFGDGTRLSIL.

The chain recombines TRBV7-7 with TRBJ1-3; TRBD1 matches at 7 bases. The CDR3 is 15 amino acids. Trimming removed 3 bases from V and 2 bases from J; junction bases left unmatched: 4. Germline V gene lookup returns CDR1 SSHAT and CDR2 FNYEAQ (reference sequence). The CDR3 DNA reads TGTGCCAGCAGCTTGGGTGGGACAGCTGGAAACACCATATATTTT. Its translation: CASSLGGTAGNTIYF.

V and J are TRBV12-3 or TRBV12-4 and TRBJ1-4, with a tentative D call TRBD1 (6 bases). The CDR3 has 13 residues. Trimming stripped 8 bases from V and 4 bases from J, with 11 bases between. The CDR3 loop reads CASRQDSNEKLFF. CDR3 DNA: TGTGCCAGCCGACAGGACAGTAATGAAAAACTGTTTTTT.

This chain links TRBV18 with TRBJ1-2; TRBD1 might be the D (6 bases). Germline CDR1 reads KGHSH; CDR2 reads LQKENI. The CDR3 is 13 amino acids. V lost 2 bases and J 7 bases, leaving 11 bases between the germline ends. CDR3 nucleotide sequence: TGTGCCAGCTCACCAGGGCAGGGGAGTGGCTACACCTTC. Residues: CASSPGQGSGYTF.

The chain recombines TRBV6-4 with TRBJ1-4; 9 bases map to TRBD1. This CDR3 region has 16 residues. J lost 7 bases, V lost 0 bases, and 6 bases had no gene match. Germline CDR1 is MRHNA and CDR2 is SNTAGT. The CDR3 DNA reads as TGTGCCAGCAGTGACTCGACCGGGACAGGGTCTGAAAAACTGTTTTTT. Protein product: CASSDSTGTGSEKLFF.

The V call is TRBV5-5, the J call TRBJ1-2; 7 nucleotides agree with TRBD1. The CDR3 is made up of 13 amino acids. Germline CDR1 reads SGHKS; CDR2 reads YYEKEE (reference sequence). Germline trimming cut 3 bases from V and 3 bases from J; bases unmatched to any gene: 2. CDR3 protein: CASSYQGDYGYTF. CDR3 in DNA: TGTGCCAGCAGCTATCAGGGGGACTATGGCTACACCTTC.

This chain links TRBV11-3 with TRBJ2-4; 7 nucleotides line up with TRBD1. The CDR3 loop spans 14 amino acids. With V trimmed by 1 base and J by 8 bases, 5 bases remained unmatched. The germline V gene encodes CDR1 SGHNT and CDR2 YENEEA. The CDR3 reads CASSLGGQLDIQYF. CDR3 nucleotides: TGTGCCAGCAGCTTAGGGGGACAGTTAGACATTCAGTACTTC.

The CDR3 region is CASRPDREETQYF. The CDR3 region has the DNA TGTGCCAGCAGACCCGACAGGGAAGAGACCCAGTACTTC. This sequence joins TRBV28 and TRBJ2-5, with 7 bases fitting TRBD1. This CDR3 region has 13 residues. Germline CDR1 MDHEN, CDR2 SYDVKM. With 6 bases clipped from V and 3 bases from J, the junction kept 4 bases outside the gene matches.

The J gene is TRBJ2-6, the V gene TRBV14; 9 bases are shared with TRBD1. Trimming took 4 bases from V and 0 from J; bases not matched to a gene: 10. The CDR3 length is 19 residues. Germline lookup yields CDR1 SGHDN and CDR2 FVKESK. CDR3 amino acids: CASSPFGQGLFSGANVLTF. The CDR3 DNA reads TGTGCCAGCAGCCCCTTCGGACAGGGGTTATTCTCTGGGGCCAACGTCCTGACTTTC.

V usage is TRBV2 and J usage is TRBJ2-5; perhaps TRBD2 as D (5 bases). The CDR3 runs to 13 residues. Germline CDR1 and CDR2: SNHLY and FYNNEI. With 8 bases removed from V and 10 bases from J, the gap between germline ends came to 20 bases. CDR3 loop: CASALGLAPSQYF. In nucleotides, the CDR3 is TGTGCCAGCGCCCTTGGGCTAGCACCGAGCCAGTACTTC. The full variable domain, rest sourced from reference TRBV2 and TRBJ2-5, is EPEVTQTPSHQVTQMGQEVILRCVPISNHLYFYWYRQILGQKVEFLVSFYNNEISEKSEIFDDQFSVERPDGSNFTLKIRSTKLEDSAMYFCASALGLAPSQYFGPGTRLLVL.

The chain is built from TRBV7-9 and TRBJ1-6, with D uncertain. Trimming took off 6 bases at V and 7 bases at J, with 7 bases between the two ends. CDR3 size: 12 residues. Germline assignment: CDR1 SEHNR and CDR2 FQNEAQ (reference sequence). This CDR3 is CASSLANSPLHF. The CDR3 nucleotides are TGTGCCAGCAGTTTGGCCAATTCACCCCTCCACTTT.

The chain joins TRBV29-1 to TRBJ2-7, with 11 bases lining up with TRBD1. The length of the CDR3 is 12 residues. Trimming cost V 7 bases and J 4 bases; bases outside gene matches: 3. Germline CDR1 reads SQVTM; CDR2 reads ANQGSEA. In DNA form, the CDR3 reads TGCAGCGCTGGGGACAGGGGGTACGAGCAGTACTTC. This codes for CSAGDRGYEQYF.

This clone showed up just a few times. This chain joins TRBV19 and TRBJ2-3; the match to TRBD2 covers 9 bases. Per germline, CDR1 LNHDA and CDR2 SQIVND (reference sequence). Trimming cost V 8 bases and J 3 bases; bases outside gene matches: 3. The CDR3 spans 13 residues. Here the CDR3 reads CASGSGGTDTQYF. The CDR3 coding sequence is TGTGCCAGTGGTAGCGGGGGAACAGATACGCAGTATTTT. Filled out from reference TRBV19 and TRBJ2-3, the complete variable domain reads DGGITQSPKYLFRKEGQNVTLSCEQNLNHDAMYWYRQDPGQGLRLIYYSQIVNDFQKGDIAEGYSVSREKKESFPLTVTSAQKNPTAFYLCASGSGGTDTQYFGPGTRLTVL.

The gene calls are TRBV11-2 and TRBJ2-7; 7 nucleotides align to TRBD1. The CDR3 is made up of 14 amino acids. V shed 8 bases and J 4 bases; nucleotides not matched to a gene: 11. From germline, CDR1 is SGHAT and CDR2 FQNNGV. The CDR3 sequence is CASAEQGIAYEQYF. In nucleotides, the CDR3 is TGTGCCAGCGCGGAACAGGGGATTGCTTACGAGCAGTACTTC.

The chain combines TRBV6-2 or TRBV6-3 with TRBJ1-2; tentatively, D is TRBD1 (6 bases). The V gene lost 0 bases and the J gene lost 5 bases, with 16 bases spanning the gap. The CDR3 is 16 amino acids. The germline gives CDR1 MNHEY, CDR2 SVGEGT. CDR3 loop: CASSYSPQGSKYGYTF. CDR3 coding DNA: TGTGCCAGCAGTTACTCTCCGCAGGGGAGTAAATATGGCTACACCTTC.

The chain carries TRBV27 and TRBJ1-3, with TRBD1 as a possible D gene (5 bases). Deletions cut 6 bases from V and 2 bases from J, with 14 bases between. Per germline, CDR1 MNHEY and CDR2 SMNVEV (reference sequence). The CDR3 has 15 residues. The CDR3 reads CASSPDGGAGNTIYF. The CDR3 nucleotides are TGTGCCAGCAGCCCTGACGGGGGTGCTGGAAACACCATATATTTT.

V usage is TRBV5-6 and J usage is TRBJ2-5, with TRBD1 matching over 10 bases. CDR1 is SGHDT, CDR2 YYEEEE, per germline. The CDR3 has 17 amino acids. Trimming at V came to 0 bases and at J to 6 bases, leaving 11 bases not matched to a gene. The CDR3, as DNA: TGTGCCAGCAGCTTGGCCGGAGTGGGACAGGGGAGGAAGACCCAGTACTTC. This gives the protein CASSLAGVGQGRKTQYF.

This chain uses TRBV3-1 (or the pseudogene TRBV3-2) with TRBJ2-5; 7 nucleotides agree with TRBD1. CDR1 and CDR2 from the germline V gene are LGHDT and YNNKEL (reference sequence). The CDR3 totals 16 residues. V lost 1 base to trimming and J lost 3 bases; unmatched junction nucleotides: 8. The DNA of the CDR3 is TGTGCCAGCAGCCAAGCTCCACAGGGGTTGGAAGAGACCCAGTACTTC. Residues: CASSQAPQGLEETQYF.

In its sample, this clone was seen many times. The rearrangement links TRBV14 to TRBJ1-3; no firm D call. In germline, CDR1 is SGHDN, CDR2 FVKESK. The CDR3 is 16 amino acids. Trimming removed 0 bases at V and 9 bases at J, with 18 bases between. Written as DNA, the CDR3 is TGTGCCAGCAGCCAAGACCCCCCGGGCCTCCGGGGCACCATATATTTT. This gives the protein CASSQDPPGLRGTIYF.

In DNA form, the CDR3 reads TGTGCCAGTAGTGCAACCCTCGGGGGGGAGCTGTTTTTT. Translating it yields CASSATLGGELFF. The V call is TRBV19, the J call TRBJ2-2; no firm D call. Germline-derived CDR1 and CDR2 are LNHDA and SQIVND (reference sequence). Trimming took 5 bases from V and 8 from J, leaving 12 bases between them. This CDR3 comprises 13 residues.

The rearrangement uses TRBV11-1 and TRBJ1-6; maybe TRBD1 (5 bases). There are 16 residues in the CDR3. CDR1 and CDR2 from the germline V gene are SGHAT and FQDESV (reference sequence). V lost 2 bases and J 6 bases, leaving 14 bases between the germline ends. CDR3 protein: CASSLRLGRANSPLHF. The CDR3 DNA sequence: TGTGCCAGCAGCTTACGCCTCGGCAGGGCTAATTCACCCCTCCACTTT.

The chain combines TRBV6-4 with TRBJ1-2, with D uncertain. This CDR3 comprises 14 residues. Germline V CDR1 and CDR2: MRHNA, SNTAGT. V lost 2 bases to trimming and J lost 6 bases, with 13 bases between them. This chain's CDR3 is CASSDAGTSDGYTF. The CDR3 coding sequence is TGTGCCAGCAGTGACGCAGGAACTTCAGATGGCTACACCTTC.

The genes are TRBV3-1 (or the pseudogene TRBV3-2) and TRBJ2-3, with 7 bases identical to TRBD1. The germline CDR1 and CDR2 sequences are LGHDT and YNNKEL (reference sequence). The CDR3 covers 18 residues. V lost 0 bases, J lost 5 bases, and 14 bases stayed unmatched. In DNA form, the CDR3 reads TGTGCCAGCAGCCAAGACGGTTGGACAGGCCTCCGTGGAGATACGCAGTATTTT. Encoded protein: CASSQDGWTGLRGDTQYF.

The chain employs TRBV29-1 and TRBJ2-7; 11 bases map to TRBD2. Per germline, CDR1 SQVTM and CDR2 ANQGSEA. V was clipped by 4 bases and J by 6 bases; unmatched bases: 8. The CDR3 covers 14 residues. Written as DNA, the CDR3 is TGCAGCGTTGTTATCCTAGCGGGGGGTATCGAGCAGTACTTC. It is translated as CSVVILAGGIEQYF.

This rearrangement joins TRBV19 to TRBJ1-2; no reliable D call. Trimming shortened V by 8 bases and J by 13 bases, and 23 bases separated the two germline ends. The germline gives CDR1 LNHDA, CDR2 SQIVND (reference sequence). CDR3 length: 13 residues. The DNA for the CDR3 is TGTGCCAGTGTCCTAGCAGGTACAGAGGGAACCACCTTC. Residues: CASVLAGTEGTTF.

DNA for the CDR3: TGTGCCACCAGTGACCTGAACATTCAGTACTTC. Protein sequence: CATSDLNIQYF. This sequence joins TRBV24-1 and TRBJ2-4, with D unresolved. The V gene's germline CDR1 is KGHDR and CDR2 SFDVKD. The V gene lost 4 bases and the J gene lost 7 bases, with 4 bases spanning the gap. This CDR3 is 11 amino acids long.

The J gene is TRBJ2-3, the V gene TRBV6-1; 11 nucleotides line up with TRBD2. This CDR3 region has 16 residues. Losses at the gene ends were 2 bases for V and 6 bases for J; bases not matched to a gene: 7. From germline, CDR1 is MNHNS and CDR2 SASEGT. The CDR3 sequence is CASSENILAGADTQYF. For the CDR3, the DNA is TGTGCCAGCAGTGAAAATATACTAGCGGGGGCGGATACGCAGTATTTT.